These 4 T cell receptor beta chains were all obtained from the same sample, sequenced in a study of shared clonotypes between healthy human individuals. Profiled with immunoSEQ multiplex PCR; TCRdb holds only in-frame clones, not every one. This table has approximately 1.5 million clones, about 98.5% appearing once. Sequences were obtained from naive CD4+ T cells sorted from blood. Documented subset: CD45RA+ positively selected. The receptors were gathered from a man aged 30 to 45 in good health.

The genes are TRBV5-4 and TRBJ2-7; TRBD2 aligns across 7 bases. The CDR3 has 18 amino acids. The junction had 15 bases not matched to a gene; V was cut back by 2 bases and J by 1 base. Germline V gene lookup returns CDR1 SGHNT and CDR2 YYREEE (reference sequence). CDR3 loop: CASSFDPQLAPKSYEQYF. CDR3 DNA: TGTGCCAGCAGCTTTGACCCCCAACTAGCGCCGAAATCCTACGAGCAGTACTTC. Drawing the rest from reference TRBV5-4 and TRBJ2-7, the complete variable domain is ETGVTQSPTHLIKTRGQQVTLRCSSQSGHNTVSWYQQALGQGPQFIFQYYREEENGRGNFPPRFSGLQFPNYSSELNVNALELDDSALYLCASSFDPQLAPKSYEQYFGPGTRLTVT.

For the CDR3, the DNA is TGTGCCAGCAGCTTCGGCCCTGGCATTCAGTACTTC. This codes for CASSFGPGIQYF. The rearrangement uses TRBV13 and TRBJ2-4; D ambiguous. Per the germline V gene, CDR1 is PRHDT and CDR2 is FYEKMQ (reference sequence). The CDR3 runs 12 residues. Trimming cost V 3 bases and J 9 bases, with 9 bases left between them.

Here the CDR3 reads CASRTQGGNQPQHF. For the CDR3, the DNA is TGTGCCAGCAGGACTCAGGGGGGCAATCAGCCCCAGCATTTT. V is TRBV7-2 and J is TRBJ1-5, with 7 bases matching TRBD1. The CDR3 is made up of 14 amino acids. Unmatched junction bases numbered 4, after V lost 6 bases and J lost 2 bases. The V gene's germline CDR1 is SGHTA and CDR2 FQGNSA.

The chain recombines TRBV11-2 with TRBJ2-1; D is undetermined. The V gene's germline CDR1 is SGHAT and CDR2 FQNNGV. This CDR3 has 15 residues. Trimming stripped 3 bases from V and 0 bases from J, with 9 bases between. The CDR3 is CASSFNPSSYNEQFF. Here the CDR3 DNA reads TGTGCCAGCAGCTTCAACCCCAGCTCCTACAATGAGCAGTTCTTC.